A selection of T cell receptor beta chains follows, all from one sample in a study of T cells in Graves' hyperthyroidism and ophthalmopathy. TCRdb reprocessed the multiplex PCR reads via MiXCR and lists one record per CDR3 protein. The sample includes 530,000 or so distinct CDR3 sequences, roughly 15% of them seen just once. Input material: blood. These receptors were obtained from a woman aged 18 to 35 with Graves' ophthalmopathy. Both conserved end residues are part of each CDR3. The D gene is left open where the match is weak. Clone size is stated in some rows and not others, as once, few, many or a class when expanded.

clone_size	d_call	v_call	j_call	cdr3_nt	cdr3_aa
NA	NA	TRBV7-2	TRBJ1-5	TGTGCCAGCAGCCCCACCCCGGATCAGCCCCAGCATTTT	CASSPTPDQPQHF
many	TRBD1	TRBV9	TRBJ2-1	TGTGCCAGCAGCCCAGGGACAGGGGTGTACAATGAGCAGTTCTTC	CASSPGTGVYNEQFF
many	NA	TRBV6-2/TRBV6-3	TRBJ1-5	TGTGCCAGCAGTTACTCCTTTTCCAGGACGGCCTATAGCAATCAGCCCCAGCATTTT	CASSYSFSRTAYSNQPQHF
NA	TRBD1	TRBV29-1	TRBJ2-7	TGCAGCGGGCGCCTGGGACAGGGAACCGCCTACGAGCAGTACTTC	CSGRLGQGTAYEQYF
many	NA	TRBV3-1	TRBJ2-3	TGTGCCAGCAGCCAAGGCCGCACGACTTTGGCGCAGTATTTT	CASSQGRTTLAQYF
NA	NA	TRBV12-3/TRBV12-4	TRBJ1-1	TGTGCCAGCAGTTTAAGCGGTGTTGAGGAAGCTTTCTTT	CASSLSGVEEAFF
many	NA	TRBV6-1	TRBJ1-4	TGTGCCAGCATGGGGGCAACTAATGAAAAACTGTTTTTT	CASMGATNEKLFF
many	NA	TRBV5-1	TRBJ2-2	TGCGCCAGCAGGGAGACCGGGGAGCTGTTTTTT	CASRETGELFF
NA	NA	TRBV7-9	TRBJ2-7	TGTGCCAGCAGCATCACACCGGGACAAAAATACGAGCAGTACTTC	CASSITPGQKYEQYF
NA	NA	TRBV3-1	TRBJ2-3	TGTGCCAGCAGCCAAGAGCCATCCATGGGCATAGATACGCAGTATTTT	CASSQEPSMGIDTQYF
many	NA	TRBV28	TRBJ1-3	TGTGCCAGCAGTACTAGGACGCCTGGAAACACCATATATTTT	CASSTRTPGNTIYF
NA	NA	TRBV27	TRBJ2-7	TGTGCCAGTAGCGCAGGGCCCACCTACGAGCAGTACTTC	CASSAGPTYEQYF
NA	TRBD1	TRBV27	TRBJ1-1	TGTGCCAGCAGTGCCTTCGACAGGGCCACTGAAGCTTTCTTT	CASSAFDRATEAFF
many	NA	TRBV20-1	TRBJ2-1	TGCAGTGCTAGAGTCCTAGCCCCCTACAATGAGCAGTTCTTC	CSARVLAPYNEQFF
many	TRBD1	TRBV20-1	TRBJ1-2	TGCAGTGCTAGGCGGGACAGGAGCTATGGCTACACCTTC	CSARRDRSYGYTF
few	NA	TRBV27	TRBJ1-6	TGTGCCAGCAGTCGACAGACTAGCTCCTATAATTCACCCCTCCACTTT	CASSRQTSSYNSPLHF